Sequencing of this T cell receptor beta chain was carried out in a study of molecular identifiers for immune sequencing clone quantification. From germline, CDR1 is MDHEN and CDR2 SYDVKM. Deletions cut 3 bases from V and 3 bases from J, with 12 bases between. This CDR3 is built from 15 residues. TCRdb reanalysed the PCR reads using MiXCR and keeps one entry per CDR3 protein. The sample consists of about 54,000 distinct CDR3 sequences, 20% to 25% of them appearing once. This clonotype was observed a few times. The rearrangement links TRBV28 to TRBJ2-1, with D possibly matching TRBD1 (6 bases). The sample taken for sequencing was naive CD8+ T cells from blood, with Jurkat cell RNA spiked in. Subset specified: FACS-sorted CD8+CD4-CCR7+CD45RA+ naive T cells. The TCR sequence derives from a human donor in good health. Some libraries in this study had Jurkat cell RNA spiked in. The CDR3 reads CASSFRGILYNEQFF. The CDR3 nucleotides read TGTGCCAGCAGTTTTAGGGGGATCCTCTACAATGAGCAGTTCTTC.